Below, 26 T cell receptor beta chains from the same sample are listed, as sequenced in a study of cytomegalovirus exposure and HLA in healthy donors. Vbeta (60) and Jbeta (13) primers were used in the PCR. TCRdb's table, derived via immunoSEQ multiplex PCR, lists solely in-frame clones and lacks some. This sample has under 150,000 clones, with over 65% found just once. The material sequenced was PBMCs. The receptors here all came from a man between 25 and 39 years old in good health and CMV-seronegative.

The rearrangement links TRBV28 to TRBJ2-7; possibly TRBD2 for D (5 bases). This CDR3 has 15 amino acids. Deletions cut 0 bases from V and 0 bases from J, with 9 bases between. Germline V CDR1 and CDR2: MDHEN, SYDVKM. In DNA form, the CDR3 reads TGTGCCAGCAGTTTATGGAGCACTAGCTCCTACGAGCAGTACTTC. This gives the protein CASSLWSTSSYEQYF. Supplemented by reference TRBV28 and TRBJ2-7, the full variable domain reads DVKVTQSSRYLVKRTGEKVFLECVQDMDHENMFWYRQDPGLGLRLIYFSYDVKMKEKGDIPEGYSVSREKKERFSLILESASTNQTSMYLCASSLWSTSSYEQYFGPGTRLTVT.

The chain has TRBV10-3 and TRBJ2-3, with D tentatively TRBD2 (6 bases). This CDR3 has 13 amino acids. V lost 1 base, J lost 10 bases, and 12 bases lay in between. From germline, CDR1 is ENHRY and CDR2 SYGVKD. For the CDR3, the DNA is TGTGCCATCAGTGAGTGGGACGGAGGGGCGCAGTATTTT. As protein: CAISEWDGGAQYF.

The chain links TRBV7-9 to TRBJ1-5, with D unresolved. Trimming left V 0 bases short and J 2 bases short, with 8 bases between. This CDR3 has 15 residues. From germline, CDR1 is SEHNR and CDR2 FQNEAQ (reference sequence). CDR3 sequence reads: CASSLAGQGNQPQHF. CDR3 bases: TGTGCCAGCAGCTTAGCGGGCCAGGGCAATCAGCCCCAGCATTTT.

The V and J genes are TRBV5-1 and TRBJ2-3; 15 bases match TRBD2. V lost 3 bases, J lost 1 base, and 9 bases stayed unmatched. From germline, CDR1 is SGHRS and CDR2 YFSETQ. CDR3 length: 19 amino acids. CDR3: CASSSGLAGGTPGTDTQYF. DNA of the CDR3: TGCGCCAGCAGCTCGGGACTAGCGGGGGGTACCCCTGGCACAGATACGCAGTATTTT.

This clone was seen only once. The chain employs TRBV5-6 and TRBJ1-2; 7 nucleotides match TRBD1. The CDR3 covers 14 residues. Germline values: CDR1 SGHDT, CDR2 YYEEEE. Germline trimming cut 0 bases from V and 5 bases from J; bases unmatched to any gene: 4. The CDR3 DNA follows: TGTGCCAGCAGCTTGGAGGGGGCCTATTATGGCTACACCTTC. Encoded protein: CASSLEGAYYGYTF.

The sample holds a few counts of this clone. CDR3 sequence reads: CASSQTPGDSYEQYF. Written as DNA, the CDR3 is TGCGCCAGCAGCCAAACACCAGGGGACTCCTACGAGCAGTACTTC. The genes are TRBV4-3 and TRBJ2-7; possibly TRBD1 for D (6 bases). The CDR3 sequence is 15 residues long. Trimming took off 2 bases at V and 0 bases at J, with 11 bases between the two ends. From germline, CDR1 is LGHNA and CDR2 YSLEER.

The J gene is TRBJ2-1, the V gene TRBV6-6, with 7 bases fitting TRBD1. This CDR3 is built from 16 residues. V was pared by 2 bases and J by 0 bases, with 4 bases of the junction left unmatched. The germline V gene encodes CDR1 MNHNY and CDR2 SVGAGI (reference sequence). As DNA, the CDR3 is TGTGCCAGCAGTTACGCGGACAGGTTCTCCTACAATGAGCAGTTCTTC. This gives the protein CASSYADRFSYNEQFF.

This clone has only a few counts. The rearrangement links TRBV19 to TRBJ2-3, with TRBD2 matching over 8 bases. Germline V gene lookup returns CDR1 LNHDA and CDR2 SQIVND (reference sequence). Trimming at V came to 7 bases and at J to 2 bases, leaving 2 bases not matched to a gene. The CDR3 covers 13 residues. Here the CDR3 DNA reads TGTGCCAGTAACGGGAGGGTCACAGATACGCAGTATTTT. Protein product: CASNGRVTDTQYF.

The CDR3 spells CASIGQGTEAFF. The CDR3 DNA is TGTGCCAGCATCGGACAGGGGACTGAAGCTTTCTTT. This sequence joins TRBV9 and TRBJ1-1, with TRBD1 matching over 9 bases. Per the germline V gene, CDR1 is SGDLS and CDR2 is YYNGEE. The CDR3 extends over 12 amino acids. Trimming took 6 bases from V and 5 from J; bases not matched to a gene: 2.

The V gene is TRBV5-1, the J gene TRBJ1-6, with D possibly being TRBD1 (6 bases). The CDR3 loop spans 16 amino acids. With 3 bases removed from V and 6 bases from J, the gap between germline ends came to 16 bases. CDR1 is SGHRS, CDR2 YFSETQ, per germline. The CDR3 DNA is TGCGCCAGCAGCTGGGGGCCTACCCCAGGTAATTCACCCCTCCACTTT. Amino acid sequence: CASSWGPTPGNSPLHF.

This clone occurred once. The same CDR3 is also encoded by other DNA sequences in this sample. This chain uses TRBV5-1 with TRBJ1-2; TRBD1 might be the D (6 bases). In germline, CDR1 is SGHRS, CDR2 YFSETQ. The CDR3 is 13 residues long. Trimming removed 0 bases from V and 3 bases from J, with 6 bases in between. The CDR3 DNA reads TGCGCCAGCAGCTTGGACAGGGACTATGGCTACACCTTC. Amino acids: CASSLDRDYGYTF.

The chain recombines TRBV5-8 with TRBJ2-5; D gene unclear. The CDR3 consists of 14 residues. The germline V gene encodes CDR1 SGHTS and CDR2 YDEGEE. V lost 1 base to trimming and J lost 2 bases, with 9 bases between them. CDR3 sequence reads: CASSLNTRQETQYF. The DNA of the CDR3 is TGTGCCAGCAGCTTGAACACCCGACAAGAGACCCAGTACTTC.

This clone occurred a few times. V gene TRBV5-1 combines with J gene TRBJ2-5; D is ambiguous. This CDR3 contains 12 residues. Trimming removed 4 bases from V and 1 base from J, with 5 bases in between. Germline CDR1 and CDR2: SGHRS and YFSETQ. The DNA for the CDR3 is TGCGCCAGCAGCCCCCGCCAAGAGACCCAGTACTTC. Protein sequence: CASSPRQETQYF.

The chain links TRBV5-1 to TRBJ2-3; perhaps TRBD2 as D (5 bases). V was clipped by 2 bases and J by 6 bases, with 10 bases between them. Germline CDR1 is SGHRS and CDR2 is YFSETQ. The CDR3 has 13 amino acids. CDR3 bases: TGCGCCAGCAGCTTCGGGATGGGGGATACGCAGTATTTT. Its translation is CASSFGMGDTQYF.

The V gene is TRBV7-9, the J gene TRBJ2-3; 7 bases map to TRBD1. The germline V gene has CDR1 SEHNR and CDR2 FQNEAQ (reference sequence). CDR3 length equals 16 residues. V trimming: 3 bases; J trimming: 4 bases; junction bases outside the gene matches: 10. CDR3 coding DNA: TGTGCCAGCAGCTTGGGAGACAGGGTTCCTCCAGATACGCAGTATTTT. It translates to CASSLGDRVPPDTQYF.

This chain connects TRBV6-1 to TRBJ1-5; a possible D gene is TRBD1 (6 bases). The CDR3 sequence is 13 residues long. The V gene's germline CDR1 is MNHNS and CDR2 SASEGT. V gave up 2 bases and J gave up 4 bases, with 6 bases separating them. In nucleotides, the CDR3 is TGTGCCAGCAGTGAAAGGGGGAATCAGCCCCAGCATTTT. Translating it yields CASSERGNQPQHF.

The V and J genes are TRBV29-1 and TRBJ2-3, with D perhaps TRBD1 (6 bases). The germline V gene encodes CDR1 SQVTM and CDR2 ANQGSEA. V was trimmed by 0 bases and J by 4 bases, leaving 20 bases between them. The CDR3 consists of 17 residues. The CDR3 region is CSVEDLPDSLSPDTQYF. CDR3 DNA sequence: TGCAGCGTTGAAGATCTTCCGGACAGTTTGTCCCCAGATACGCAGTATTTT.

Points on this clone: A much larger clone lies one base from this, so it may be a read error. The chain couples TRBV10-3 to TRBJ1-1, with 8 bases identical to TRBD1. With 2 bases clipped from V and 1 base from J, the junction kept 0 bases outside the gene matches. Per germline, CDR1 ENHRY and CDR2 SYGVKD. The CDR3 covers 14 residues. This CDR3 is CAISEGQGNTEAFF. CDR3 sequence (DNA): TGTGCCATCAGTGAGGGACAGGGGAACACTGAAGCTTTCTTT.

This chain uses TRBV4-2 with TRBJ1-4, with 8 bases lining up with TRBD1. The CDR3 is 16 amino acids. Germline CDR1 LGHNA, CDR2 YNFKEQ. J gave up 7 bases and V 4 bases, and 11 bases lay outside the gene matches. CDR3 DNA sequence: TGTGCCAGCAGCCGCCCCGGGACAGGAGGGGGTGAAAAACTGTTTTTT. Translating it yields CASSRPGTGGGEKLFF.

The rearrangement uses TRBV5-1 and TRBJ2-1, with 7 positions matching TRBD2. CDR3 length: 17 residues. The ends lost 0 bases at V and 0 bases at J; junction bases unmatched: 6. CDR1 and CDR2 (germline): SGHRS, YFSETQ. The CDR3 coding sequence is TGCGCCAGCAGCTTGGGGGGGGGTGCAAGCTCCTACAATGAGCAGTTCTTC. It codes for CASSLGGGASSYNEQFF.

The chain joins TRBV15 to TRBJ2-2, with D possibly being TRBD2 (6 bases). The CDR3 loop spans 14 amino acids. V gave up 2 bases and J gave up 6 bases, with 10 bases separating them. From germline, CDR1 is LNHNV and CDR2 YYDKDF (reference sequence). In DNA form, the CDR3 reads TGTGCCACCAGCAGATCCCGACTAGCCGGGGAGCTGTTTTTT. This encodes CATSRSRLAGELFF.

This chain uses TRBV6-6 with TRBJ1-4; D is unclear. V was pared by 7 bases and J by 5 bases, with 14 bases between. This CDR3 is 14 amino acids long. Looked up from germline, CDR1 is MNHNY and CDR2 is SVGAGI (reference sequence). CDR3 loop: CASIHRGGNEKLFF. In nucleotides, the CDR3 is TGTGCCAGCATTCACCGGGGTGGAAATGAAAAACTGTTTTTT.

J is TRBJ2-2 and V is TRBV21-1; TRBD2 was called by the table and not checked on the DNA. TRBV21-1 is a pseudogene segment. The CDR3 covers 16 residues. CDR3 sequence: CASSKVTSAITGELFF. The CDR3 DNA follows: TGTGCCAGCAGCAAAGTAACTAGCGCTATCACCGGGGAGCTGTTTTTT.

This clone has more than one count but fewer than ten. This CDR3 is CASSLTLSIQYF. The CDR3 region has the DNA TGTGCCAGCAGCTTGACGCTAAGCATTCAGTACTTC. The rearrangement joins TRBV5-6 to TRBJ2-4; D ambiguous. This CDR3 has 12 residues. CDR1 and CDR2 from the germline V gene are SGHDT and YYEEEE. V dropped 1 base and J dropped 9 bases, with 8 bases sitting between them. The whole variable domain, filled in from reference TRBV5-6 and TRBJ2-4, reads DAGVTQSPTHLIKTRGQQVTLRCSPKSGHDTVSWYQQALGQGPQFIFQYYEEEERQRGNFPDRFSGHQFPNYSSELNVNALLLGDSALYLCASSLTLSIQYFGAGTRLSVL.

The J gene is TRBJ1-3, the V gene TRBV7-9; D ambiguous. Trimming took 0 bases from V and 2 from J, leaving 8 bases between them. The CDR3 is made up of 15 amino acids. Germline CDR1 reads SEHNR; CDR2 reads FQNEAQ (reference sequence). The CDR3 sequence is CASSLATTTGNTIYF. The CDR3 coding sequence is TGTGCCAGCAGCTTAGCGACGACAACTGGAAACACCATATATTTT.

The chain links TRBV7-9 to TRBJ1-1; TRBD1 might be the D (6 bases). The V gene's germline CDR1 is SEHNR and CDR2 FQNEAQ (reference sequence). This CDR3 region has 13 residues. V was trimmed by 7 bases and J by 3 bases, leaving 12 bases between them. For the CDR3, the DNA is TGTGCCAGCAACCTACAGGGTTACACTGAAGCTTTCTTT. Translation: CASNLQGYTEAFF.